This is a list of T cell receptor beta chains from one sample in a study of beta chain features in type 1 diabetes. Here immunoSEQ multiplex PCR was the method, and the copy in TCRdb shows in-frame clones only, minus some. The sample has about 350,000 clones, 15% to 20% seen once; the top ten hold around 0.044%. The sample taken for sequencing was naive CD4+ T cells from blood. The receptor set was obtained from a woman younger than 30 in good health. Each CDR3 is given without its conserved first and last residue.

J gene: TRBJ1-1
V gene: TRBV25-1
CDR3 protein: ATQGTEAF

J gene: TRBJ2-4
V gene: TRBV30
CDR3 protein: ACSPGTSGGKNIQY

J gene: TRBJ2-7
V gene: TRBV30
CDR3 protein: AWSAPGTGYSYEQY

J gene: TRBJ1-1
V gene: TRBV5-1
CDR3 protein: ASSPQRENTEAF

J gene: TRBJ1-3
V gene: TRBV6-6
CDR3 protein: ASTRQYGNTIY

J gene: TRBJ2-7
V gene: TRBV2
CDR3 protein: ASSLGTGSYEQY

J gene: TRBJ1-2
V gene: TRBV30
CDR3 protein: AQTGVNYGYT

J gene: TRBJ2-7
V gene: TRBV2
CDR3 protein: ASRKVRGPYEQY

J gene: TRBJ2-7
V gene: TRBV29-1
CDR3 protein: SVESPGQGYEQY

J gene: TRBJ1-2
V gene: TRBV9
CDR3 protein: ASSPRPGTGYGYT

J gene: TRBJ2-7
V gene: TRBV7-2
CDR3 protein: ASSLGRETGYEQY

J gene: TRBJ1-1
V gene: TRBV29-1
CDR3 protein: SVFLGESHTEAF

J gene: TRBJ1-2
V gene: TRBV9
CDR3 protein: ASSEGLPSSGHGYT

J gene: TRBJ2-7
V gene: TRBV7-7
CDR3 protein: ASSLRDSVDYEQY

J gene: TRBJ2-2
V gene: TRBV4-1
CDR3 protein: ASSQEGLHTGELF

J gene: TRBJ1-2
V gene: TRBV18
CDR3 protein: ASSPARTNYGYT

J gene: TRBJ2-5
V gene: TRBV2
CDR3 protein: ASSEGLTPETQY

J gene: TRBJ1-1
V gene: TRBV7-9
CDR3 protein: ASSFIPGVNTEAF

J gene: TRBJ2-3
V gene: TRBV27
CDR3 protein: ASSFRAGDTQY

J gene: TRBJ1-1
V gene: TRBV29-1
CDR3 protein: SGRRGVVTEAF

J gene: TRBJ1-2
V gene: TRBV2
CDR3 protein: ASRRGQDNYGYT

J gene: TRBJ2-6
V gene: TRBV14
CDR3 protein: ASSQARANVLT

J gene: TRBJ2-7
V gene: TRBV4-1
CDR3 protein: ASSYRIQSYEQY

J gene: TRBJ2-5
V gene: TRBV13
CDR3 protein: ASSRGLAGLQETQY

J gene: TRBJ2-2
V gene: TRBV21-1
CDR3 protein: ASSRRDGSTGELF

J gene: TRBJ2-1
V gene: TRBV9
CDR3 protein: ASSTLGTGTNNEQF

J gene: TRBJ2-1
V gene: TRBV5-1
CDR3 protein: ASSLVVANYNEQF

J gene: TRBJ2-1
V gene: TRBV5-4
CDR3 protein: ASRPAPSSYNEQF

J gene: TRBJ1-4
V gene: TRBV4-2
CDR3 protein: ASSQDPGYRATNEKLF

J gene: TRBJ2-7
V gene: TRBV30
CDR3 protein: AWSGDAGMAYEQY

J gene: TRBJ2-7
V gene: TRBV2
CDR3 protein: ASTAGLAGTGEQY

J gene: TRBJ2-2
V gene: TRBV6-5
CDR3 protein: ASRAGPSTGELF

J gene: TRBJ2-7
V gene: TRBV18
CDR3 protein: ASSPQREDEQY

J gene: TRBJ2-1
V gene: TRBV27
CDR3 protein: ASQVRGYNEQF

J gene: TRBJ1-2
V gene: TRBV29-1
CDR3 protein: SARPANTGGGYT

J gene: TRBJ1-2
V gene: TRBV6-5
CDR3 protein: ASSPRGQGGYGYT

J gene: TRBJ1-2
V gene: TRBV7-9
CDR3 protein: ASSKYEGGNYGYT

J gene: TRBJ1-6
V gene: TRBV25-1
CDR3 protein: ASSTSSYNSPLH

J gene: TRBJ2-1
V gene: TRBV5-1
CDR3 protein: ASSLEAGDPYNEQF

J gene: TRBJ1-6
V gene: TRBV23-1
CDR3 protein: ASSQSGHSKSPLH

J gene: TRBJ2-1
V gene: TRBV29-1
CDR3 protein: SFENRGSYNEQF

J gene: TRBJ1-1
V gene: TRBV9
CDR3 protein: ASSSSPGALGTEAF

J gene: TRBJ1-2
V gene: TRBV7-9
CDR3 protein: ASSLTGTET

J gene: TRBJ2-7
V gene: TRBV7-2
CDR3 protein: ASSFDLIGGTSYEQY

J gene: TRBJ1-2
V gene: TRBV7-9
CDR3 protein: ASSLTGLYGYT

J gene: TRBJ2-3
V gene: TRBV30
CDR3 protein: AWSVPGVGDTQY

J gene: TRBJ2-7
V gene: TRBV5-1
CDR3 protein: ASSLDQGTEQY

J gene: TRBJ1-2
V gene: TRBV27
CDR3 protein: ATRGHRIYGYT

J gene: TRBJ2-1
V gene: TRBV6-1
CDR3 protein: ASSVASGTYNEQF

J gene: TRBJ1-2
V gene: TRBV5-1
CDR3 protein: ASSGTGENGYT

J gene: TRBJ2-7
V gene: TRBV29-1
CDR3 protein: SVNRGRGYEQY

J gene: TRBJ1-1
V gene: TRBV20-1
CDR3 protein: SARGGGITF

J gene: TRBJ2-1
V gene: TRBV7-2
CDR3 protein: ASSPAGLYNEQF

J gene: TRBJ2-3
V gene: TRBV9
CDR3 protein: ASSVDSSAQY

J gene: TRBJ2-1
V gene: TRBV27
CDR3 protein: ASSAGGSAYNEQF

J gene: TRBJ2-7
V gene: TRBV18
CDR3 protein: ASSPGIAGYEQY

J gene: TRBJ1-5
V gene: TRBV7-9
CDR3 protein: ASSTTGSAQPQH

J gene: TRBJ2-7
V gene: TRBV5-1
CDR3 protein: ASSFNPSGSAYEQY